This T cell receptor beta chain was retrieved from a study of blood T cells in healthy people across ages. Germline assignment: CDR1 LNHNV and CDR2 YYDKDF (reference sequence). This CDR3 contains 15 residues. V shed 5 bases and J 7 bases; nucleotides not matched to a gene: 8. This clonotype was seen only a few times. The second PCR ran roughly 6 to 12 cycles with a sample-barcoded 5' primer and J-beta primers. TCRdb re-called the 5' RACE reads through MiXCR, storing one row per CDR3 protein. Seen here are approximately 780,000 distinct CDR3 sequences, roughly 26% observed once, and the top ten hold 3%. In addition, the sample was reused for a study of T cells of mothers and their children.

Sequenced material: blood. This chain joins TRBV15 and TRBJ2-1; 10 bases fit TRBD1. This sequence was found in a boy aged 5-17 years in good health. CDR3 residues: CATSGRDRGLNEQFF. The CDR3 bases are TGTGCCACCAGCGGCCGGGACAGGGGCCTGAATGAGCAGTTCTTC.